Following are 4 T cell receptor beta chains from one sample sequenced in a study of T-cell reconstitution after alpha-beta-depleted transplantation in children. A library of TCRbeta sequences, prepared with unique molecular identifiers, was generated. TCRdb processed the PCR reads anew with MiXCR; each CDR3 protein has one entry. The table shows more than 550,000 distinct CDR3 sequences, with 10% to 13% occurring only once. Specimen: PBMCs from the stem cell graft donor, collected from the stem cell graft. The receptors here all came from a human donor who donated a stem cell graft to a child with acute myeloid leukemia.

V gene TRBV7-6 combines with J gene TRBJ2-7; D could derive from TRBD1 or TRBD2 (6 bases each). Deletions cut 4 bases from V and 3 bases from J, with 19 bases between. The CDR3 consists of 16 residues. Germline assignment: CDR1 SGHVS and CDR2 FNYEAQ. CDR3 amino acids: CASSSVPGGGSYEQYF. CDR3 in DNA: TGTGCCAGCAGCTCCGTGCCCGGAGGGGGAAGCTACGAGCAGTACTTC.

At least ten counts were recorded for this clonotype. The chain has TRBV5-1 and TRBJ1-5; D gene uncertain. The CDR3 loop spans 13 amino acids. Germline CDR1 is SGHRS and CDR2 is YFSETQ. The ends were cut back, 0 bases at V and 3 bases at J, with 4 bases in the middle. Here the CDR3 DNA reads TGCGCCAGCAGCTTGGCTTCCAATCAGCCCCAGCATTTT. This codes for CASSLASNQPQHF.

The rearrangement joins TRBV18 to TRBJ2-7, with D tentatively TRBD1 or TRBD2 (5 bases each). The ends were cut back, 2 bases at V and 6 bases at J, with 11 bases in the middle. Germline CDR1 KGHSH, CDR2 LQKENI. The CDR3 has 13 amino acids. The CDR3 sequence is CASSPGTLAEQYF. DNA of the CDR3: TGTGCCAGCTCACCAGGGACGTTGGCCGAGCAGTACTTC. Supplemented by reference TRBV18 and TRBJ2-7, the full variable domain reads NAGVMQNPRHLVRRRGQEARLRCSPMKGHSHVYWYRQLPEEGLKFMVYLQKENIIDESGMPKERFSAEFPKEGPSILRIQQVVRGDSAAYFCASSPGTLAEQYFGPGTRLTVT.

Many counts were recorded for this clonotype. The rearrangement joins TRBV10-3 to TRBJ2-7; 16 bases map to TRBD2. The CDR3 spans 15 residues. With V trimmed by 2 bases and J by 12 bases, 7 bases remained unmatched. CDR1 is ENHRY, CDR2 SYGVKD, per germline. The DNA of the CDR3 is TGTGCCATCAGTGAGGGGACTAGCGGGAGGGCCCGGGCGTACTTC. Protein sequence: CAISEGTSGRARAYF.